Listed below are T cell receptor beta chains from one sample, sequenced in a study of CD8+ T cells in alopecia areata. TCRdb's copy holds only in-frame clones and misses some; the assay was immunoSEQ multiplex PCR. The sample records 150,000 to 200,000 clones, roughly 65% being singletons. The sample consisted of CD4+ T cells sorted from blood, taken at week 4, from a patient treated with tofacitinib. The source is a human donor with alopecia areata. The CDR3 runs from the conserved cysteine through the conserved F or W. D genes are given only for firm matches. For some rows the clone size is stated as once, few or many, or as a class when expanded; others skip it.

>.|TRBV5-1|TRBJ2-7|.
TGCGCCAGCAGCTTGGGATTCTACGAGCAGTACTTC
CASSLGFYEQYF
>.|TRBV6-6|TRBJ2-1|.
TGTGCCAGCAGTTACCATGGCAGGGCGAACAACAATGAGCAGTTCTTC
CASSYHGRANNNEQFF
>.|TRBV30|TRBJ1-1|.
TGTGCCTGGGGGAGTTGGAGGGACACTGAAGCTTTCTTT
CAWGSWRDTEAFF
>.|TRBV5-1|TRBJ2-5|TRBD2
TGCGCCAGCAGCTTGAGTAGCGGGGGAGAGACCCAGTACTTC
CASSLSSGGETQYF
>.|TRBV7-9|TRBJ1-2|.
TGTGCCACCTCAACTCAACTGTTGGGCTACACCTTC
CATSTQLLGYTF
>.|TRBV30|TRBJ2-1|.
TGTGCCTGGAGACAGCGAGGGGCGAGCGAGCAGTTCTTC
CAWRQRGASEQFF
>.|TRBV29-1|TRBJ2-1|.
TGCAGCGTTGAAACGGGATTCTATGAGCAGTTCTTC
CSVETGFYEQFF
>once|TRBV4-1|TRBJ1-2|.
TGCGCCAGCAGCCAAGTAGGGATTGGCTACACCTTC
CASSQVGIGYTF
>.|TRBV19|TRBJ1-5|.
TGTGCCAGTAGTATCCGGGGGGATCAGCCCCAGCATTTT
CASSIRGDQPQHF
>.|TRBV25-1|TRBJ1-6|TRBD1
TGTGCCAGCAGTGAAGTTGGGACAGGGGGCTCACCCCTCCACTTT
CASSEVGTGGSPLHF
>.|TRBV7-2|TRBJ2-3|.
TGTGCCAGCAGCTTAGCACCTACAGATACGCAGTATTTT
CASSLAPTDTQYF
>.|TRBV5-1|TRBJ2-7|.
TGCGCCAGCAGCCCGTCCCACAGGGTTTACGAGCAGTACTTC
CASSPSHRVYEQYF
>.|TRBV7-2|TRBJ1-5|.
TGTGCCAGCAGCGTGCGGGGGAATCAGCCCCAGCATTTT
CASSVRGNQPQHF
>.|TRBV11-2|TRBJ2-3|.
TGTGCCAGCGCGGGCCTTGTCGGGAGACATCGCACAGATACGCAGTATTTT
CASAGLVGRHRTDTQYF
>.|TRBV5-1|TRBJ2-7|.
TGCGCCAGCAGCTTGGACAGGGCAACCTACGAGCAGTACTTC
CASSLDRATYEQYF
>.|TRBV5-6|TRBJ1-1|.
TGTGCCAGCAGCCTTAGGAGGAACACTGAAGCTTTCTTT
CASSLRRNTEAFF
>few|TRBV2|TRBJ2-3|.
TGTGCCAGCAGTGAAGGAACTGGGGATACGCAGTATTTT
CASSEGTGDTQYF
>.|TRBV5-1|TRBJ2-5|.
TGCGCCAGCACCGGGGATCAGACCCAGTACTTC
CASTGDQTQYF
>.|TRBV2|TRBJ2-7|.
TGTGCCAGCAGTGAGGGCGGGTTTCCCGAGCGGTACGAGCAGTACTTC
CASSEGGFPERYEQYF
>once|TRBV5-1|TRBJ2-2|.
TGCGCCAGCAGCTTGGCCTTTGGGAACACCGGGGAGCTGTTTTTT
CASSLAFGNTGELFF
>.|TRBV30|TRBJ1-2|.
TGTGCCTGGAGGGGTGACGGGGTGACGGGCTACACCTTC
CAWRGDGVTGYTF
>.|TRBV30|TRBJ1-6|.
TGTGCCTGGGGCCGCTGGCTGGTTTCACCCCTCCACTTT
CAWGRWLVSPLHF
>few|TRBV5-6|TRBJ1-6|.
TGTGCCAGCAGCTTGGCCCACTCGCCCCTCCACTTT
CASSLAHSPLHF
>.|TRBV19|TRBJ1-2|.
TGTGCCAGTAGTGCGACAGCAATCAACTATGGCTACACCTTC
CASSATAINYGYTF
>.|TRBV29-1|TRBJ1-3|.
TGCAGCGTTGGCGGCGGTACAGGGTCCGGAAACACCATATATTTT
CSVGGGTGSGNTIYF
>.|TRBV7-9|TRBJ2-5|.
TGTGCCAGCAGCTTAGCGGGGCAGGACCAAGAGACCCAGTACTTC
CASSLAGQDQETQYF
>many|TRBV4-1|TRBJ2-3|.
TGCGCCAGCAGCCAAGGATCGGTAGGGTGGGATACGCAGTATTTT
CASSQGSVGWDTQYF
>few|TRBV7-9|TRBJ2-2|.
TGTGCCAGCAGCACAGCGACTGGGGAGCTGTTTTTT
CASSTATGELFF
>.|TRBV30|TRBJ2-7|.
TGTGCCTGGGCTCGGACGCTCTCCTACGAGCAGTACTTC
CAWARTLSYEQYF
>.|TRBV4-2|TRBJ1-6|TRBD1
TGTGCCAGCAGCCAAGCCCCGGGACAGTATAATTCACCCCTCCACTTT
CASSQAPGQYNSPLHF
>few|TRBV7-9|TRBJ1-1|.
TGTGCCAGCAGCACCAGTACCGGGACGGAGGTGAACACTGAAGCTTTCTTT
CASSTSTGTEVNTEAFF
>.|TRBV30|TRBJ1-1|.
TGTGCCTGGAGTGCCCCTAGGAACTCCCCTGAAGCTTTCTTT
CAWSAPRNSPEAFF
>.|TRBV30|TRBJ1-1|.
TGTGCCTGGAGTGGGGCAGTCGCAGCTTTCTTT
CAWSGAVAAFF
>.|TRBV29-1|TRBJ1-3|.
TGCAGCGTTTTGGGTGGTGGAAACACCATATATTTT
CSVLGGGNTIYF
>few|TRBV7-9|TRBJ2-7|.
TGTGCCAGCAGCCGCCTCGGGGAGGGGGGCCACTACGAGCAGTACTTC
CASSRLGEGGHYEQYF
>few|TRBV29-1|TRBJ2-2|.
TGCAGCGTTGTACTCCTGAACACCGGGGAGCTGTTTTTT
CSVVLLNTGELFF
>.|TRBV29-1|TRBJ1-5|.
TGCAGCGTTGAACCTCACAATCAGCCCCAGCATTTT
CSVEPHNQPQHF
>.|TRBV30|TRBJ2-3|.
TGTGCCTGGAGTGTACTTGGTGGGGCGCAGTATTTT
CAWSVLGGAQYF
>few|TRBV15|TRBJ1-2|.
TGTGCCACCAGCAGAGGTTCTACAACGTCGAAGGCCTTC
CATSRGSTTSKAF
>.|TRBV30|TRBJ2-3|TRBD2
TGTGCCTGTACTAGCGGGGGTGAAGATACGCAGTATTTT
CACTSGGEDTQYF
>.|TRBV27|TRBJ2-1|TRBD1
TGTGCCAGCAGTTTATCGTGGACAGGGGCCGATGAGCAGTTCTTC
CASSLSWTGADEQFF
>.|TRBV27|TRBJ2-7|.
TGTGCCAGCAGTTCTGGGCTCCGAGCCTACGAGCAGTACTTC
CASSSGLRAYEQYF
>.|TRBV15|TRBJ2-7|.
TGTGCCACCAGCAGAGATGTTGGCTACGAGCAGTACTTC
CATSRDVGYEQYF
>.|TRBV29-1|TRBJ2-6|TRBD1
TGCAGCGTCGCGACAGGGACTGGGGCCAACGTCCTGACTTTC
CSVATGTGANVLTF
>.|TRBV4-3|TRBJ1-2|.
TGCGCCAGCAGCCAAGAGTTGAGCAGGGGTGGGTATGGCTACACCTTC
CASSQELSRGGYGYTF
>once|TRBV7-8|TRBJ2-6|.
TGTGCCAGCAGTTTAAAACAGGGCTCTGGGGCCAACGTCCTGACTTTC
CASSLKQGSGANVLTF
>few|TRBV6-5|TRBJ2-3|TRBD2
TGTGCCAGCAGGGCTAGCGGGGGGCTGTCTACGCAGTATTTT
CASRASGGLSTQYF
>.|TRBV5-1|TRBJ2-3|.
TGCGCCAGCAGCTTGGACGCAGATACGCAGTATTTT
CASSLDADTQYF
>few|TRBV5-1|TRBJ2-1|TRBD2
TGCGCCAGCAGCTCTGGACTAGCGGGGGTCAAAGGGAATGAGCAGTTCTTC
CASSSGLAGVKGNEQFF
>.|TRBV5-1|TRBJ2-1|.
TGCGCCAGCAGCTCCTCGACCCTACTCTCCTACAATGAGCAGTTCTTC
CASSSSTLLSYNEQFF
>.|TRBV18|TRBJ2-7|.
TGTGCCAGCTCACCGCCTAGCACAACCGAGCAGTACTTC
CASSPPSTTEQYF
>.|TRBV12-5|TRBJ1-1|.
TGTGCTAGTGGTTCGGGGACCATGAACACTGAAGCTTTCTTT
CASGSGTMNTEAFF